This TCR beta chain was identified during a study of cytomegalovirus exposure and HLA in healthy donors. This clone was found a few times. Its antigen is as yet unknown. Both 60 Vbeta primers and 13 Jbeta primers went into the PCR. Assay: immunoSEQ multiplex PCR; the TCRdb copy retains only in-frame clones and omits some. The repertoire holds approximately 83,000 clones, with 65% to 85% as singletons. The CDR3 is 14 residues long. Whole-study findings and limits: When a later analysis compared HLA-associated TCR beta chains with equally common others, the HLA-associated chains turned out to be more clonally expanded and to have lower generation probabilities.

The sequenced sample was PBMCs. The receptor was isolated from a man aged 18 to 30 in good health and CMV-seronegative. This sequence joins TRBV21-1 and TRBJ1-4; the table's D call, TRBD1, has no DNA check behind it. TRBV21-1 is annotated as a pseudogene. DNA for the CDR3: TGTGCCAGCAGCACTAACAGGGGTGGCGAAAAACTGTTTTTT. Its translation: CASSTNRGGEKLFF.